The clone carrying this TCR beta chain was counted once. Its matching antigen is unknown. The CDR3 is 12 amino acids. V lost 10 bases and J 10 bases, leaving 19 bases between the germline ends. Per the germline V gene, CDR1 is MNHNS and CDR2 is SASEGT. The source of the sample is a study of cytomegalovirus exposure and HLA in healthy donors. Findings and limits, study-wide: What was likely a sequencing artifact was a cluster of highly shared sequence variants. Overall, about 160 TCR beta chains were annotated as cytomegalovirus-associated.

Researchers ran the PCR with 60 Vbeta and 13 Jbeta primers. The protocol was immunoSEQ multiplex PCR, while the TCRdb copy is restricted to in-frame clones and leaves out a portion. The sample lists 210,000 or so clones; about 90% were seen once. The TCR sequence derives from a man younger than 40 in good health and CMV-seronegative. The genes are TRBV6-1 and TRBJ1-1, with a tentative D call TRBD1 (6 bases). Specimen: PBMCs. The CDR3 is CATRGGGFGAFF. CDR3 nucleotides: TGTGCCACGCGAGGGGGGGGCTTTGGAGCTTTCTTT.